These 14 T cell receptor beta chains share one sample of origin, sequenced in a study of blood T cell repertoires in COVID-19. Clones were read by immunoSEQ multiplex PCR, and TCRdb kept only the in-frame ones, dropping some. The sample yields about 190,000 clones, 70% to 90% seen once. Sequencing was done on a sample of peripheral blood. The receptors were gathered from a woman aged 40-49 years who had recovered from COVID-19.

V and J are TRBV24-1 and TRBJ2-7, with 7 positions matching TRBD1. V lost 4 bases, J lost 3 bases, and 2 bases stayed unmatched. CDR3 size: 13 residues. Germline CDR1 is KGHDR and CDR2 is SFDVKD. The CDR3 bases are TGTGCCACCAGTGAGTACAGGGGCTACGAGCAGTACTTC. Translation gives CATSEYRGYEQYF.

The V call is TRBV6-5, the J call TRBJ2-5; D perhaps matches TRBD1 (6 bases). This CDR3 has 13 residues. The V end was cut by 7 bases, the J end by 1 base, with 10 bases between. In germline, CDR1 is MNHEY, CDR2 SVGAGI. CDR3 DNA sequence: TGTGCCAGCAATCAGGGGCTCCAAGAGACCCAGTACTTC. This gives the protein CASNQGLQETQYF.

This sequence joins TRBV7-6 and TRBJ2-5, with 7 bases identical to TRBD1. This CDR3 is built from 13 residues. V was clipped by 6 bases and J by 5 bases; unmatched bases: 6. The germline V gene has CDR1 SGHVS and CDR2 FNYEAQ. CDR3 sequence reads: CASSFDRDETQYF. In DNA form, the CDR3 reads TGTGCCAGCAGTTTCGACAGGGACGAGACCCAGTACTTC.

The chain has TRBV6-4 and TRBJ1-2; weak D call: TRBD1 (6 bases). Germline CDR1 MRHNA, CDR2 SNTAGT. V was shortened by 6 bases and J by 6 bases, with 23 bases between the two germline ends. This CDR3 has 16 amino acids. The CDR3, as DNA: TGTGCCAGCAGGCTAAGGGGGTCGGGTTCTATAGATGGCTACACCTTC. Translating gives CASRLRGSGSIDGYTF.

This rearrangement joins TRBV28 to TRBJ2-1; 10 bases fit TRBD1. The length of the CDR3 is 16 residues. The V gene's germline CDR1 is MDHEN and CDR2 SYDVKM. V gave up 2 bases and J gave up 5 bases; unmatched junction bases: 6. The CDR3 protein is CASSLVRTGGDNEQFF. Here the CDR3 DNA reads TGTGCCAGCAGTTTAGTTAGGACAGGGGGGGACAATGAGCAGTTCTTC.

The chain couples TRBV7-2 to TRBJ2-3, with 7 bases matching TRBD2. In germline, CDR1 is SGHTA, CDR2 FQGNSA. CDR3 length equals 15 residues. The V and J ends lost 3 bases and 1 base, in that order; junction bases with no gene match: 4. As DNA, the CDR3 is TGTGCCAGCAGCTTCCGACTAGCCGGCACAGATACGCAGTATTTT. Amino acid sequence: CASSFRLAGTDTQYF.

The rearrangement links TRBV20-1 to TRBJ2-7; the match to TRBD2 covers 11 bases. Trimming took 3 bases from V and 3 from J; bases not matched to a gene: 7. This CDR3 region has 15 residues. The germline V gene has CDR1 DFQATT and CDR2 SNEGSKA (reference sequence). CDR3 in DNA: TGCAGTGCTAGTAAACTAGCGGGAGATAACTACGAGCAGTACTTC. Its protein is CSASKLAGDNYEQYF.

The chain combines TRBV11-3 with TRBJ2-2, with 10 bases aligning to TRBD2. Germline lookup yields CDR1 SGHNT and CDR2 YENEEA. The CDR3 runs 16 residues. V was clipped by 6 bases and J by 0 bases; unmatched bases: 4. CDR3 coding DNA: TGTGCCAGCAGTATTCTAGCGGGAGCGAACACCGGGGAGCTGTTTTTT. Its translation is CASSILAGANTGELFF.

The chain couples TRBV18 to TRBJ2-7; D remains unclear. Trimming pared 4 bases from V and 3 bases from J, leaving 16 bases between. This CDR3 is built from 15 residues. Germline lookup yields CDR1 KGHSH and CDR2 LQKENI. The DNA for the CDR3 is TGTGCCAGCTCACTCCTCGGCAGGAACGGCTACGAGCAGTACTTC. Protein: CASSLLGRNGYEQYF.

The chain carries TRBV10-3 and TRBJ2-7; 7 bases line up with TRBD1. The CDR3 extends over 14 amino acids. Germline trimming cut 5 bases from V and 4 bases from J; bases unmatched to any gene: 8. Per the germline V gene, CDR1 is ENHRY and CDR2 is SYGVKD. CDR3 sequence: CAISPQGEPYEQYF. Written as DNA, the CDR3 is TGTGCCATCAGTCCCCAGGGGGAACCTTACGAGCAGTACTTC.

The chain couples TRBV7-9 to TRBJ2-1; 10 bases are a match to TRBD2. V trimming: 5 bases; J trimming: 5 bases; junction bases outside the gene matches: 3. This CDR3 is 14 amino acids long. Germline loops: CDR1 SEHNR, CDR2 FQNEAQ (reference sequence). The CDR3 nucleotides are TGTGCCAGCAGCCCTGGACTAGCGGACAATGAGCAGTTCTTC. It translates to CASSPGLADNEQFF.

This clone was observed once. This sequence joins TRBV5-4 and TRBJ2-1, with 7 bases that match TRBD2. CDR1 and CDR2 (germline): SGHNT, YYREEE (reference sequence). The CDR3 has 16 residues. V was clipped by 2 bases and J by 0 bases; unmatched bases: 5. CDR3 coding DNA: TGTGCCAGCAGCTTTACGACTAGCAGCTCCTACAATGAGCAGTTCTTC. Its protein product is CASSFTTSSSYNEQFF.

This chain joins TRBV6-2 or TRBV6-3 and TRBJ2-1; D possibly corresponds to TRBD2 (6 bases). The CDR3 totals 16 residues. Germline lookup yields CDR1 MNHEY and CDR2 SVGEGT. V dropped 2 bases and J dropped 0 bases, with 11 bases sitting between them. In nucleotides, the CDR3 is TGTGCCAGCAGTTACGCGCGGGACGGCTCCTACAATGAGCAGTTCTTC. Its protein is CASSYARDGSYNEQFF.

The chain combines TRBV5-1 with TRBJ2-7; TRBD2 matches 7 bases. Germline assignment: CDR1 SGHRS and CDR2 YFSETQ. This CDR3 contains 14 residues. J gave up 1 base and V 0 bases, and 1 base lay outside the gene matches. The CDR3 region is CASSLVAGSYEQYF. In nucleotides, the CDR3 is TGCGCCAGCAGCTTGGTAGCGGGTTCCTACGAGCAGTACTTC.